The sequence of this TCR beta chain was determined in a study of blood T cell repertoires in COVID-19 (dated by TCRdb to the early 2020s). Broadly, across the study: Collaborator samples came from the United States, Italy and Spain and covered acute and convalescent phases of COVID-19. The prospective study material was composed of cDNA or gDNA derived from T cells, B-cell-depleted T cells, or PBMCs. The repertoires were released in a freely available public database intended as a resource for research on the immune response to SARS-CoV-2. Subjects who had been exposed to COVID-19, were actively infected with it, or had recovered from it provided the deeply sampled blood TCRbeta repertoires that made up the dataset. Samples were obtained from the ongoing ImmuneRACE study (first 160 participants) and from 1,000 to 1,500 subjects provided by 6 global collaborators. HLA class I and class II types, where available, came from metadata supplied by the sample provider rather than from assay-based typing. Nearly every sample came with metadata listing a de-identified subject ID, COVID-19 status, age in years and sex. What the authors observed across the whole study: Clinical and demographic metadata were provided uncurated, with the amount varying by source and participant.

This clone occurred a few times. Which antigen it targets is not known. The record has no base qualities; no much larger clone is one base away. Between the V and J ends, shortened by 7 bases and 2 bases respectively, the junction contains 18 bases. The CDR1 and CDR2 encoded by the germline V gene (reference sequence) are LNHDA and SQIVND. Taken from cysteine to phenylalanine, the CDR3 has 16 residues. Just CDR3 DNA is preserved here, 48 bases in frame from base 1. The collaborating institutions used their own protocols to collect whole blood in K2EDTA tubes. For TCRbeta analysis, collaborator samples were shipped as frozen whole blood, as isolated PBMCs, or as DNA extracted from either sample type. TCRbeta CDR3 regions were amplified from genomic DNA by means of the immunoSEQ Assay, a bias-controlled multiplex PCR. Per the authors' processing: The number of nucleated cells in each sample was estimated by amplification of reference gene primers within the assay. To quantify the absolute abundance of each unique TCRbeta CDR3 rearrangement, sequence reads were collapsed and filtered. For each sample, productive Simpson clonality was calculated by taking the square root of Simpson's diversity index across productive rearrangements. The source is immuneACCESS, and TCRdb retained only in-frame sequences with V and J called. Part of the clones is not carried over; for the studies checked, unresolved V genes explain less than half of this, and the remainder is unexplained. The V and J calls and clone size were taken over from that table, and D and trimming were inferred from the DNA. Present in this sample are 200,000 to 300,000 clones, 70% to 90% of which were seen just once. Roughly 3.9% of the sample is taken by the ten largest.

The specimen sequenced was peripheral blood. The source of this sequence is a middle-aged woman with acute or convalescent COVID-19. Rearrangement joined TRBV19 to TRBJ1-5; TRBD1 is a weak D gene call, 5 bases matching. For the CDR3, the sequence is CASTVGGGIGNQPQHF. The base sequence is TGTGCCAGTACCGTTGGGGGAGGGATCGGCAATCAGCCCCAGCATTTT.